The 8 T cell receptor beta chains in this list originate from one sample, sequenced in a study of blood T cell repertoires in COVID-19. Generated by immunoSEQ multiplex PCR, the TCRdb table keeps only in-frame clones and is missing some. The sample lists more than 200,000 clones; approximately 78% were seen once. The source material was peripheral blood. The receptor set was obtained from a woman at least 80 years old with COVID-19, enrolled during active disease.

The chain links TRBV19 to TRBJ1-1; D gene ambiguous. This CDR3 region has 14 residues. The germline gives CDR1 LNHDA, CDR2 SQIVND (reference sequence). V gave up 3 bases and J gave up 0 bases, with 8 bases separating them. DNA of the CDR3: TGTGCCAGTAGTATTTCCCCCTTGAACACTGAAGCTTTCTTT. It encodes CASSISPLNTEAFF.

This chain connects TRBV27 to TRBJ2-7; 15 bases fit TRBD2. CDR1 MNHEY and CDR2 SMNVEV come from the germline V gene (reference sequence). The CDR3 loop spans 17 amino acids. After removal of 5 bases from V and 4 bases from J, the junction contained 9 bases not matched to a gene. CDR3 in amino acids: CASSPRTSGRAGYEQYF. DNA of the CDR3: TGTGCCAGCAGTCCGCGGACTAGCGGGAGGGCCGGGTACGAGCAGTACTTC.

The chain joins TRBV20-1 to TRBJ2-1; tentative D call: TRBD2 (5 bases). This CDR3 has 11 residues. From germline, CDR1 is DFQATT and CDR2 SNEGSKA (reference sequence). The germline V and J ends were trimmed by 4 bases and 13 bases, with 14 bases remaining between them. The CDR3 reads CSATKADHQFF. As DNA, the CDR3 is TGCAGTGCTACTAAAGCGGACCACCAGTTCTTC.

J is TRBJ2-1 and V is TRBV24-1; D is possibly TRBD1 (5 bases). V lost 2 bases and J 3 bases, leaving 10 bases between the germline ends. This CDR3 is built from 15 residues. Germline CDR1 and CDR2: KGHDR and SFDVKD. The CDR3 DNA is TGTGCCACCAGTGATTCCTCGGACAACTACAATGAGCAGTTCTTC. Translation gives CATSDSSDNYNEQFF.

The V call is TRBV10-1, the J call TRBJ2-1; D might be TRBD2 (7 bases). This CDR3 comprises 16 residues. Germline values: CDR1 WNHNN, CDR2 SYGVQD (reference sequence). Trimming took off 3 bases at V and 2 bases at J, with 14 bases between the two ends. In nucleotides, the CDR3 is TGCGCCAGCAGTGACCTAAGAGGGGGGGCCTACAATGAGCAGTTCTTC. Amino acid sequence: CASSDLRGGAYNEQFF.

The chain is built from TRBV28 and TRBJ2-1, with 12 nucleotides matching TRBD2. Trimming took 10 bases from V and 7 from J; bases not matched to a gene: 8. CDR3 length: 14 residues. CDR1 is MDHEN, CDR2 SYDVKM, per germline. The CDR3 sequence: CATLTSGSINEQFF. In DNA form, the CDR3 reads TGTGCCACCCTGACTAGCGGGAGTATAAATGAGCAGTTCTTC.

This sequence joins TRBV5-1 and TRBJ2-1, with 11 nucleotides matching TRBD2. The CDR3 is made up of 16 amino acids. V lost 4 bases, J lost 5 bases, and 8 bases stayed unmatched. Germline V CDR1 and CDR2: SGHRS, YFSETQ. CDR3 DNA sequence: TGCGCCAGCAGCCCTGATAGCGGGGGGGCGAACAATGAGCAGTTCTTC. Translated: CASSPDSGGANNEQFF. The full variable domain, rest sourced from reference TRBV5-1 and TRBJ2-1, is KAGVTQTPRYLIKTRGQQVTLSCSPISGHRSVSWYQQTPGQGLQFLFEYFSETQRNKGNFPGRFSGRQFSNSRSEMNVSTLELGDSALYLCASSPDSGGANNEQFFGPGTRLTVL.

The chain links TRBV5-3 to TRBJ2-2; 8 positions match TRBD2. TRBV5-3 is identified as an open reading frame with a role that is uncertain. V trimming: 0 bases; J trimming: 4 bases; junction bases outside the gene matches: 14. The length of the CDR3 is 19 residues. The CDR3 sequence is CARSLAQRQREPPTGELFF. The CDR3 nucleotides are TGTGCCAGAAGCTTGGCGCAAAGGCAGCGGGAGCCCCCCACCGGGGAGCTGTTTTTT.